Included here is one T cell receptor (beta chain) sequence, with context. Its antigen target is currently unknown. No per-base quality is available; no much larger clone lies one base away. These data are taken from a study of cytomegalovirus exposure and HLA in healthy donors (dated by TCRdb to about 2017). Context from the whole study: An earlier analysis of some 600 of the donors reported 276 Gb of sequence data and 90 million to 120 million unique TCR beta sequences obtained from some 170 million T cells. About 5 DR-DQ haplotypes were handled as single units for association and clustering, since linkage in the cohort was strong. The genetic ancestry cluster associated with self-reported Caucasian donors included over 80% of the roughly 390 genotyped donors. About 300 gigabases of sequencing data and approximately 91 million unique TCR sequences made up an early release that covered nearly 650 HLA-typed donors. HLA typing included class I and class II loci at four-digit resolution. Across about 370 genotyped donors of the cohort, an average of 235,054 unique TCR beta nucleotide sequences per donor were sequenced, and 15% to 20% of those sequences were non-productive. Rather than using new phenotypic data, the later analysis identified candidate immune exposures from TCR beta sequences and from how often those sequences occurred across donors. The study combined high-throughput TCR immunosequencing, statistical association of individual TCRs with disease status, and machine learning to predict cytomegalovirus infection status. Typing coverage differed by locus: A, B, C, DRB1 and DQB1 were typed in roughly 620-630 donors, DQA1 in 500 to 550, DPA1 in 600 to 610, and DPB1 in 400 to 480. All discovery cohort repertoires had been generated on a single sequencing platform. An earlier analysis of 450 to 750 of the donors used high-throughput TCR beta sequencing to judge whether each TCR beta V gene segment behaved as functional or pseudogenic. A later analysis re-examined previously published TCR beta repertoires from more than 600 donors and added high-resolution HLA genotyping to investigate patterns of TCR occurrence. Besides the first cohort of more than 650 subjects, a separate validation cohort made up of over a hundred different subjects was used. Genome-wide SNP genotypes for about 55% of the roughly 670 donors were used in a later genetic analysis, which treated that subset as a discovery cohort. The study aimed to test whether cataloging public T cell receptors could reveal signatures of past pathogen exposure. The study profiled the T cell repertoires of 666 subjects by immunosequencing and related them to cytomegalovirus serostatus. Alongside the repertoire data, information on donor age, sex, ethnicity and CMV serostatus was compiled. What the authors observed across the whole study: Across donors, most TCR sequences were observed very rarely, whereas some public TCRs were present in many individuals. CMV serostatus was the only immune exposure information available for the cohort. A total of roughly 160 TCR beta chains were listed by the study as associated with cytomegalovirus. The earlier analysis of fewer than 750 of the donors excluded about 16 rarely observed V segments, including chromosome 9 orphons, because counts were too low. In a later analysis, several top co-occurrence clusters were reported to appear linked to parvovirus B19, influenza, CMV and Epstein-Barr virus. The sequencing pipeline was judged likely to have produced a cluster of highly shared sequence variants as a technical artifact. A further reported finding was that TCR beta sequences accurately predicted the HLA-A and HLA-B alleles for most subjects in the first cohort. Because the 87-base-pair reads could not distinguish some IMGT-functional V segments, including TRBV6-2 and TRBV6-3, those segments were excluded. A later analysis associated 15,000 or so TCR beta sequences with specific HLA alleles at a false discovery rate of 0.05. In a later analysis, HLA-associated TCR beta chains were found to be more clonally expanded and to have lower generation probabilities than equally common non-associated chains. In a later analysis, most CMV-associated TCR beta chains were found to appear HLA-restricted, with HLA associations seemingly driven largely by CMV exposure. It was suggested by the authors that the approach could potentially be generalized to other disease states and immunological phenotypes. In vitro tests confirmed that a few of the cytomegalovirus-associated TCR beta chains recognize cytomegalovirus antigens. Correlated functional status among segregating V segments might be attributable to linkage disequilibrium, but an unknown experimental factor could not be ruled out. V-gene and J-gene trimming of TCR beta chains was associated with a missense DCLRE1C variant in a later genetic analysis, and the association was replicated in an independent cohort. In an earlier analysis of fewer than 750 of the donors, most TCR beta V segments were observed in productive rearrangements about 90% or about 30% of the time, broadly matching IMGT annotations. Presence/absence analyses assumed roughly uniform sequencing depth across donors, an assumption that may not hold. Because some donors lacked HLA typing at each locus, the association tests relied only on the typed subset. In this cohort, only TCR beta chains were sequenced, and detectable features were limited by the absence of alpha or paired-chain data. Assigning TCR associations to individual alleles was difficult when HLA alleles, especially DR and DQ, strongly co-occurred. In a later genetic analysis, fewer N-insertions in productive TCRs were reported among donors in an Asian-associated ancestry cluster than the roughly 700-donor mean. A later analysis found that TCR association rates varied across HLA loci, with DRB1 alleles showing the most associated TCRs and HLA-C alleles the fewest. The classifier was reported to diagnose cytomegalovirus status with high specificity and sensitivity in both the original and validation cohorts.

The cohort consisted of 600 to 700 healthy bone marrow donors. All cohort members were sampled while nominally healthy, although unrecorded immune exposures were likely present. The donor was CMV seronegative and was included in the group of 352 seronegative cohort members. A peripheral blood sample was provided by each donor, and peripheral blood mononuclear cells were used for TCR beta sequencing. Genomic DNA extraction from the blood cell samples was performed with the Qiagen DNeasy Blood Extraction Kit. Taken from the germline V gene (reference sequence), the CDR1 and CDR2 loops are SEHNR and FQNEAQ. The V and J ends are trimmed by 5 bases and 2 bases, leaving 12 bases between them. The CDR3 starts with the cysteine, ends with the phenylalanine, and has 14 residues. Only the CDR3 portion is preserved as DNA: 42 bases, with reading frame beginning at the first base. Library construction relied on the immunoSEQ multiplex PCR assay. For the multiplex PCR, a mixture combining 60 forward primers for TCR Vbeta segments and 13 reverse primers for TCR Jbeta segments was used. A multiplex PCR assay on genomic DNA amplified the CDR3 region of rearranged TCR beta genes. The amplified TCR beta libraries were sequenced on the Illumina HiSeq System as 87-base-pair reads. The original pipeline was this. In a later analysis, some 80 million unique TCR beta chains were counted across the 500 to 700 repertoires, and around 11 million of these chains were shared by at least two donors. A nearest-neighbor algorithm error-corrected the raw reads and collapsed the reads into unique sequences, merging closely related sequences to remove PCR and sequencing errors. Alignment of CDR3 sequences to IMGT reference sequences was used to assign V, D and J gene segments. Each retained sequence needed at least a six-nucleotide match to both a V gene segment and a J gene segment. A rearrangement counted as productive if the CDR3 had no stop codons and remained in frame with V and J, and every other rearrangement counted as non-productive. CDR3 was defined by IMGT convention, running from the second conserved V-encoded cysteine to the conserved J-encoded phenylalanine. Sequences without an unambiguous match to a single V gene segment were excluded from the earlier analysis of over 500 of the donors. An earlier analysis of 587 of the donors called V segments functional above 56.7% productive rearrangements and segregating when the between-donor standard deviation exceeded 5%. To diagnose cytomegalovirus status from the catalog of TCR beta chain sequences, a statistical classification framework was built. In a later analysis, V and J genes were assigned by comparing TCR nucleotide sequences against IMGT/GENE-DB human TR gene sequences. In a later analysis, CDR3 sequences and most-parsimonious VDJ recombination scenarios were assigned using the TCRdist pipeline. In a later analysis, each TCR beta chain was defined by its CDR3 amino acid sequence together with its V-gene family, and reads without a unique V-gene family were excluded. A later analysis removed several hundred highly shared, low-generation-probability nucleotide sequences to deal with suspected cross-contamination and a sequencing artifact. In a later analysis, a clonal expansion index for each public chain was calculated from normalized within-repertoire ranks of inferred template counts. In a later analysis, generation probabilities were computed using a VDJ recombination model fitted to out-of-frame rearrangements, and the results were checked against IGoR. In a later analysis, hypergeometric tests were used to score TCR-TCR, TCR-HLA and TCR-CMV co-occurrence, with a repertoire-size bias correction applied to TCR pairs. To estimate false discovery rates, a later analysis permuted the HLA or CMV assignments 20 times. A later analysis grouped co-occurring TCRs with DBSCAN, adding TCRdist sequence similarity when clustering within HLA-allele-positive subsets. Co-occurrence clustering excluded repertoires with fewer than 30,000 or more than 120,000 public chains, plus five with anomalous nucleotide sharing. TCRdb's version of the immuneACCESS table is confined to in-frame rearrangements and falls short of the full clone set. An unresolved V gene accounts for under half of the shortfall where checked; the remainder is of unknown origin. V and J calls and clone size come straight from that table; D and trimming were deduced from the DNA. The table for this sample lists around 200,000 clones; around two thirds of them were counted only once. The ten top clones hold roughly 2.9% of the sample.

Material: PBMCs. This clonotype was sampled from a man between 40 and 49 years old in good health and CMV-seronegative. The chain couples TRBV7-9 to TRBJ1-2; the D gene is unclear. The sequenced DNA is TGTGCCAGCAGCCCAGTGGGCCTGAACTATGGCTACACCTTC. This gives the protein CASSPVGLNYGYTF.